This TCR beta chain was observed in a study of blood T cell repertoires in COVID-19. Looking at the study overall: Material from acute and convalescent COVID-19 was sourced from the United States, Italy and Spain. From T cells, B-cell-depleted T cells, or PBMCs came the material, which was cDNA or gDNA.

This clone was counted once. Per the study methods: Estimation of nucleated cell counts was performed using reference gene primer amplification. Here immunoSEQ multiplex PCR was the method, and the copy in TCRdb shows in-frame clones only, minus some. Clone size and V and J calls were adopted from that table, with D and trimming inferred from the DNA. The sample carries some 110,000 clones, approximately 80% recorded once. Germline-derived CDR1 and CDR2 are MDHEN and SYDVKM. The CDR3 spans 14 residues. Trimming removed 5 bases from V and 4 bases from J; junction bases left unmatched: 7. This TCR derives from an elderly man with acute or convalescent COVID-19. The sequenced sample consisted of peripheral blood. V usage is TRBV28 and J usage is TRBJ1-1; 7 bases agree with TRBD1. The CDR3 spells CASSRGGTVTEAFF. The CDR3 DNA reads TGTGCCAGCAGTCGAGGGGGGACAGTCACTGAAGCTTTCTTT. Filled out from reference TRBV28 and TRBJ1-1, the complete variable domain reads DVKVTQSSRYLVKRTGEKVFLECVQDMDHENMFWYRQDPGLGLRLIYFSYDVKMKEKGDIPEGYSVSREKKERFSLILESASTNQTSMYLCASSRGGTVTEAFFGQGTRLTVV.